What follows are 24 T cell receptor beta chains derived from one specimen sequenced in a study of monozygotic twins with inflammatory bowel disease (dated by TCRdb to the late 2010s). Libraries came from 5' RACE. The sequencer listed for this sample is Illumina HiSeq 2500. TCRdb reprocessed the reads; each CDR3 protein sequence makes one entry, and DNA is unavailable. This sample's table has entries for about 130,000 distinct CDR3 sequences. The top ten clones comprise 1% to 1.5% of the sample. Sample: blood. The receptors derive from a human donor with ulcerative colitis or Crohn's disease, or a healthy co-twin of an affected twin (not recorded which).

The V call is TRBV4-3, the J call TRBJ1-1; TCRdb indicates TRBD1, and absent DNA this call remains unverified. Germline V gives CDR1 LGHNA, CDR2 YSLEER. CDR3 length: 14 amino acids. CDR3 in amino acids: CASSQGGWRTEAFF.

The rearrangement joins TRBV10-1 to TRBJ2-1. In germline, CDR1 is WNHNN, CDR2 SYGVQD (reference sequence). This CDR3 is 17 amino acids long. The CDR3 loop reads CASSESSSRHLYNEQFF.

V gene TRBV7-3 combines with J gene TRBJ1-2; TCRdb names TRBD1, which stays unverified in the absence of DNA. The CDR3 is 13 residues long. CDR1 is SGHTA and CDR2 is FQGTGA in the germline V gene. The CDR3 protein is CASSPDRDYGYTF. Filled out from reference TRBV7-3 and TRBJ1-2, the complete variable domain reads GAGVSQTPSNKVTEKGKYVELRCDPISGHTALYWYRQSLGQGPEFLIYFQGTGAADDSGLPNDRFFAVRPEGSVSTLKIQRTERGDSAVYLCASSPDRDYGYTFGSGTRLTVV.

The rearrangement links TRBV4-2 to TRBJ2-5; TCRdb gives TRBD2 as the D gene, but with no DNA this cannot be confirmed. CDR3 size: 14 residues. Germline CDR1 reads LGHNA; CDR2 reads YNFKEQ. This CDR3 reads CASSQGARGETQYF.

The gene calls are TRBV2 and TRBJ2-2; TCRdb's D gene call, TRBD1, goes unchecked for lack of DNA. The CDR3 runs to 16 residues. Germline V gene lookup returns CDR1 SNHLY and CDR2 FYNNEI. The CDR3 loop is CASSDQAGGITGELFF. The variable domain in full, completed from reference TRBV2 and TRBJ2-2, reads EPEVTQTPSHQVTQMGQEVILRCVPISNHLYFYWYRQILGQKVEFLVSFYNNEISEKSEIFDDQFSVERPDGSNFTLKIRSTKLEDSAMYFCASSDQAGGITGELFFGEGSRLTVL.

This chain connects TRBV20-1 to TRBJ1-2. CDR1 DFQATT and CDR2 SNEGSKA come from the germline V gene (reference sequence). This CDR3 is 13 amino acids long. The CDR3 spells CSARETGNYGYTF.

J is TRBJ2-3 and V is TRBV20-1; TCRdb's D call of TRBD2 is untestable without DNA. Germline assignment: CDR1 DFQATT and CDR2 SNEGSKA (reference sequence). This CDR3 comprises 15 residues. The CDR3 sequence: CSASGREEFTDTQYF.

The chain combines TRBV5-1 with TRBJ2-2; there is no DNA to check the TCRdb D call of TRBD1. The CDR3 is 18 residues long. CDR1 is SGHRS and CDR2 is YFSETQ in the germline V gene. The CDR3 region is CASSWTGQGAIFAGELFF.

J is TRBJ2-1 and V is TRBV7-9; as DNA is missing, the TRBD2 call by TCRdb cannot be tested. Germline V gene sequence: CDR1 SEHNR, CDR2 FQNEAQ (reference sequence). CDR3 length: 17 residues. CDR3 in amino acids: CASRTGLAGFVSNEQFF.

The CDR3 spells CATLLSGGNTGELFF. The chain uses TRBV15 and TRBJ2-2; as DNA is missing, the TRBD2 call by TCRdb cannot be tested. The CDR3 totals 15 residues. The germline V gene has CDR1 LNHNV and CDR2 YYDKDF (reference sequence).

The CDR3 region is CASSAGHPNTEAFF. The V and J genes are TRBV6-1 and TRBJ1-1; the D gene TCRdb calls, TRBD1, cannot be checked with no DNA. Germline values: CDR1 MNHNS, CDR2 SASEGT. CDR3 length equals 14 residues.

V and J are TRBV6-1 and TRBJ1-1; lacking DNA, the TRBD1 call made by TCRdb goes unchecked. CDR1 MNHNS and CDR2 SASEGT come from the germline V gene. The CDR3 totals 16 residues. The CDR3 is CASSSQQGGSNTEAFF.

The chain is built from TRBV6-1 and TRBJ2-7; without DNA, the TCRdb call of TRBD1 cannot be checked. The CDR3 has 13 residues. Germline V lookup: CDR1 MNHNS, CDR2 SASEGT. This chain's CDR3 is CASSDGGGNEQYF.

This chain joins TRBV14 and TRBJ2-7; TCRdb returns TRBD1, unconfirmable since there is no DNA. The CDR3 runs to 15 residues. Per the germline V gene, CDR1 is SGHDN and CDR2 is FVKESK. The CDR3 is CASSQYRDRPYEQYF. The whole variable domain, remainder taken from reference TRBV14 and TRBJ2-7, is EAGVTQFPSHSVIEKGQTVTLRCDPISGHDNLYWYRRVMGKEIKFLLHFVKESKQDESGMPNNRFLAERTGGTYSTLKVQPAELEDSGVYFCASSQYRDRPYEQYFGPGTRLTVT.

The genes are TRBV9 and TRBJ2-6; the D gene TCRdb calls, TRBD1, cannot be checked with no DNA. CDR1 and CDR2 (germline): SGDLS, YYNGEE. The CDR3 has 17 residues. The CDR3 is CASSVSGDRLWANVLTF.

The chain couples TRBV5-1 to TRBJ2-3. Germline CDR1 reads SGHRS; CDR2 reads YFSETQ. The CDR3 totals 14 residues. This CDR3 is CASSLEQYTDTQYF. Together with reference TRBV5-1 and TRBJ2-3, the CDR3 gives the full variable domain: KAGVTQTPRYLIKTRGQQVTLSCSPISGHRSVSWYQQTPGQGLQFLFEYFSETQRNKGNFPGRFSGRQFSNSRSEMNVSTLELGDSALYLCASSLEQYTDTQYFGPGTRLTVL.

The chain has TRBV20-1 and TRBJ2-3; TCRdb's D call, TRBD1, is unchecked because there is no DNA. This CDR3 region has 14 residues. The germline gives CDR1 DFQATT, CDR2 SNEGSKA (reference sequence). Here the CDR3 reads CSASSRGQGDTQYF.

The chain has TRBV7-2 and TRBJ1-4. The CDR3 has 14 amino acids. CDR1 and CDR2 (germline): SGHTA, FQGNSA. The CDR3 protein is CASSLSRMNEKLFF.

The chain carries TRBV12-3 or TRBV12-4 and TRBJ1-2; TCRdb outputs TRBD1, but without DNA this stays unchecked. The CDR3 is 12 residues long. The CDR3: CASSLTGHGYTF.

The CDR3 reads CSVEGERVGYGYTF. V is TRBV29-1 and J is TRBJ1-2. Germline V gene data show CDR1 as SQVTM and CDR2 as ANQGSEA. This CDR3 has 14 amino acids.

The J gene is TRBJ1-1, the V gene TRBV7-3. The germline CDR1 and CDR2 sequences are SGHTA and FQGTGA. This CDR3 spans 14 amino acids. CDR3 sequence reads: CASSRGPSNTEAFF.

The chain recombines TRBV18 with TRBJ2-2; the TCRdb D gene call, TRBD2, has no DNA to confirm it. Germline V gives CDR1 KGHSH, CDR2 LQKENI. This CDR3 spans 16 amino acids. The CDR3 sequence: CASSPEAGARTGELFF. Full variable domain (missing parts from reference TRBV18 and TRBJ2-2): NAGVMQNPRHLVRRRGQEARLRCSPMKGHSHVYWYRQLPEEGLKFMVYLQKENIIDESGMPKERFSAEFPKEGPSILRIQQVVRGDSAAYFCASSPEAGARTGELFFGEGSRLTVL.

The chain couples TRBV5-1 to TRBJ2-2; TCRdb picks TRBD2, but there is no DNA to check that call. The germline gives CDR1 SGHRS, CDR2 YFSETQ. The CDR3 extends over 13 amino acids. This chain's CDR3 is CASSTTRSGELFF.

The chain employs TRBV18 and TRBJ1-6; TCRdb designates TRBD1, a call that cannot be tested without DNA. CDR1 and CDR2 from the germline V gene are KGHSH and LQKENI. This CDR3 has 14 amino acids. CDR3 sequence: CASSPSGYNSPLHF.